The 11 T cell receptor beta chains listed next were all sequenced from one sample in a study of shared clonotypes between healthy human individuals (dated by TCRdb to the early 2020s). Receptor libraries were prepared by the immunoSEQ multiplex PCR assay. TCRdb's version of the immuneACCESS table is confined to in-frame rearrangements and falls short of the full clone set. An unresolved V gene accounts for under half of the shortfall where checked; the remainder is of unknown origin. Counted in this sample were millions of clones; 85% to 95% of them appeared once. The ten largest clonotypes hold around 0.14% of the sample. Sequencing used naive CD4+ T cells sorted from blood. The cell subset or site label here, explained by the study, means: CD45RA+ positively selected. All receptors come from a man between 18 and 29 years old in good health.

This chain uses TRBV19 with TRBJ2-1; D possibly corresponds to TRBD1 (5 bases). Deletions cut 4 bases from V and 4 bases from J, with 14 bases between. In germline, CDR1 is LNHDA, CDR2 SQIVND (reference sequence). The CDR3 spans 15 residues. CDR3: CASSTTATLYNEQFF. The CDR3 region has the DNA TGTGCCAGTAGTACGACAGCTACTCTTTACAATGAGCAGTTCTTC.

The CDR3 is CASSRSGGQETQYF. CDR3 DNA sequence: TGTGCCAGCTCACGGTCGGGAGGACAAGAGACCCAGTACTTC. This chain uses TRBV18 with TRBJ2-5, with TRBD2 identical over 7 bases. The length of the CDR3 is 14 residues. V trimming: 4 bases; J trimming: 2 bases; junction bases outside the gene matches: 4. CDR1 is KGHSH and CDR2 is LQKENI in the germline V gene.

CDR3 sequence: CASSLGHPGTGELFF. CDR3 bases: TGCGCCAGCAGCTTGGGACATCCAGGAACCGGGGAGCTGTTTTTT. The chain joins TRBV5-1 to TRBJ2-2; no reliable D call. CDR1 is SGHRS and CDR2 is YFSETQ in the germline V gene. The CDR3 is made up of 15 amino acids. V was shortened by 0 bases and J by 5 bases, with 11 bases between the two germline ends. The entire variable domain, with the rest obtained from reference TRBV5-1 and TRBJ2-2, is as follows: KAGVTQTPRYLIKTRGQQVTLSCSPISGHRSVSWYQQTPGQGLQFLFEYFSETQRNKGNFPGRFSGRQFSNSRSEMNVSTLELGDSALYLCASSLGHPGTGELFFGEGSRLTVL.

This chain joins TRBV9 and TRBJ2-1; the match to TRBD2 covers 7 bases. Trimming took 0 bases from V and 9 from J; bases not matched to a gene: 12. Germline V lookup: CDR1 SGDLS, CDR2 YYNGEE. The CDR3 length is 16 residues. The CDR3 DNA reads TGTGCCAGCAGCGTAGCTGGAAGCGGGGTGATAAGTGAGCAGTTCTTC. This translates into CASSVAGSGVISEQFF.

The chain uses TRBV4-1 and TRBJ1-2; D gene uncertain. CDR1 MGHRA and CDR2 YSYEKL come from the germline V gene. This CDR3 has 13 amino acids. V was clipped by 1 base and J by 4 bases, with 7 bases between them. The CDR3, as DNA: TGCGCCAGCAGCCAAGCGACCTTCTATGGCTACACCTTC. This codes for CASSQATFYGYTF.

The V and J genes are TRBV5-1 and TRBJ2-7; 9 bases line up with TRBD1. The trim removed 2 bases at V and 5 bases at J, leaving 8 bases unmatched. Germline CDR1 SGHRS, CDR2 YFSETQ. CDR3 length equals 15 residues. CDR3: CASSFLGTGNNEQYF. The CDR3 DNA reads TGCGCCAGCAGCTTCCTCGGGACAGGGAACAACGAGCAGTACTTC.

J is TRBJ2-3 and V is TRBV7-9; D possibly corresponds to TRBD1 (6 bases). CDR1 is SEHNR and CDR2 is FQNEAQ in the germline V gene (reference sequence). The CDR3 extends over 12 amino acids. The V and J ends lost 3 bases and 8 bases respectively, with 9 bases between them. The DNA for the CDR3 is TGTGCCAGCAGCTTGGGGGCGGGTACGCAGTATTTT. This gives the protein CASSLGAGTQYF.

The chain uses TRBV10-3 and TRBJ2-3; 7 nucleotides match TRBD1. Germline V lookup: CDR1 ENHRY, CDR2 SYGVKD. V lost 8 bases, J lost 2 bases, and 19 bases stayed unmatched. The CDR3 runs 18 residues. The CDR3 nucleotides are TGTGCCATCGGAATCAGAGGTGACAGGGCCCTTTACACAGATACGCAGTATTTT. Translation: CAIGIRGDRALYTDTQYF.

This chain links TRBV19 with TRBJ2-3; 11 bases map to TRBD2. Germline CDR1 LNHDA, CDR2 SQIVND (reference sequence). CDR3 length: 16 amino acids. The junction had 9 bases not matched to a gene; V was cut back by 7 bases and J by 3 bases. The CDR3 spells CASKGPRTSGTDTQYF. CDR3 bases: TGTGCCAGTAAGGGCCCCCGGACTAGCGGGACAGATACGCAGTATTTT.

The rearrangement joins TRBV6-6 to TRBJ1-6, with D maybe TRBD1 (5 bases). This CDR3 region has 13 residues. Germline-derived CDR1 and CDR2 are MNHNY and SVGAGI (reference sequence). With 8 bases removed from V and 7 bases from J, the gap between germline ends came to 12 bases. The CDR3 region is CASASGWNSPLHF. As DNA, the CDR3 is TGTGCCAGCGCCTCAGGGTGGAATTCACCCCTCCACTTT.

The CDR3 reads CASSLDRGGQPQHF. CDR3 in DNA: TGTGCCAGCAGCTTAGATCGGGGGGGTCAGCCCCAGCATTTT. The V call is TRBV7-9, the J call TRBJ1-5, with D possibly TRBD1 on 5 matching bases. CDR3 length: 14 residues. CDR1 and CDR2 from the germline V gene are SEHNR and FQNEAQ (reference sequence). Trimming took off 1 base at V and 6 bases at J, with 10 bases between the two ends.